This is a list of T cell receptor beta chains from one sample in a study of T cell repertoires in cytomegalovirus infection. TCRdb reprocessed the reads with MiXCR, giving one entry per CDR3 protein. Of 86,000 or so distinct CDR3 sequences in the sample, 20% to 30% were seen once. These receptors' antigens are unknown. Sequencing was performed on CD8+ T cells from cultured PBMCs, taken from culture after CMV antigen stimulation. The receptors here all came from a human donor in good health (CMV status not recorded). Some clones in this sample may be carry-over from other donors' samples. CDR3s include the opening cysteine and the closing phenylalanine or tryptophan. The D gene is left open where the match is weak. Clone size appears in some rows only: once, few, many, or a class for an expanded clone.

d_call	v_call	j_call	clone_size	cdr3_nt	cdr3_aa
TRBD2	TRBV19	TRBJ2-1	medium-sized	TGTGCCAGTAGTTCCCCTCTAGCGGGAGAGGATGAGCAGTTCTTC	CASSSPLAGEDEQFF
TRBD1	TRBV14	TRBJ1-4	-	TGTGCCAGCAGCCTACGACAGGGTCTTAATGAAAAACTGTTTTTT	CASSLRQGLNEKLFF
-	TRBV20-1	TRBJ2-1	-	TGCAGTGCTAAGGGTAGTGAGCAGTTCTTC	CSAKGSEQFF
TRBD2	TRBV11-2	TRBJ2-1	few	TGTGCCAGCAGCTCCCGGATAGCGGGGGACAATGAGCAGTTCTTC	CASSSRIAGDNEQFF
-	TRBV7-9	TRBJ1-3	-	TGTGCCAGCAGCCTAGGGACAAGCTCTGGAAACACCATATATTTT	CASSLGTSSGNTIYF
-	TRBV27	TRBJ2-7	-	TGTGCCAGCAGGGGACGCCCTTACTACGAGCAGTACTTC	CASRGRPYYEQYF
-	TRBV20-1	TRBJ2-7	few	TGCAGTGCCGAAGCCAACATCCGGGACACCACCTACGAGCAGTACTTC	CSAEANIRDTTYEQYF
-	TRBV7-9	TRBJ2-2	few	TGTGCCAGCAGCCCCGTCGCGGGGCCTAACACCGGGGAGCTGTTTTTT	CASSPVAGPNTGELFF
-	TRBV28	TRBJ1-6	few	TGTGCCAGCAGTTTATCGGAGGAGAGGGACTATAATTCACCCCTCCACTTT	CASSLSEERDYNSPLHF
-	TRBV6-2/TRBV6-3	TRBJ1-2	many	TGTGCCAGCGCTACGACCGTCTATGGCTACACCTTC	CASATTVYGYTF
-	TRBV7-9	TRBJ2-1	-	TGTGCCAGCAGCCACGGGACTCGACTCTACAATGAGCAGTTCTTC	CASSHGTRLYNEQFF
-	TRBV30	TRBJ2-1	-	TGTGCCTGGAGTGTAACGGCTAGCAATGAGCAGTTCTTC	CAWSVTASNEQFF
TRBD1	TRBV7-7	TRBJ2-5	-	TGTGCCAGCAGCCCTACAGGGGGCGGGGAGACCCAGTACTTC	CASSPTGGGETQYF
-	TRBV9	TRBJ1-2	-	TGTGCCAGCAGCATAAGCCTGGTTAACTATGGCTACACCTTC	CASSISLVNYGYTF
-	TRBV9	TRBJ2-2	-	TGTGCCAGCAGCGCGGGGGGCGCGGGGAACACCGGGGAGCTGTTTTTT	CASSAGGAGNTGELFF
TRBD1	TRBV19	TRBJ1-1	-	TGTGCCAGTAGTCCCATGGGACAGTTAAACACTGAAGCTTTCTTT	CASSPMGQLNTEAFF
TRBD2	TRBV12-3/TRBV12-4	TRBJ2-5	many	TGTGCCAGCAGTTTTATGCGGGAGGAGACCCAGTACTTC	CASSFMREETQYF
-	TRBV20-1	TRBJ1-1	-	TGCAGTTGGGGGGATGAGGTCATGAACACTGAAGCTTTCTTT	CSWGDEVMNTEAFF
-	TRBV13	TRBJ1-1	few	TGTGCCAGCAAACGAGGAGCGGGCGAGGAGGTCGCTTTCTTT	CASKRGAGEEVAFF
-	TRBV7-9	TRBJ2-7	-	TGTGCCAGCAGCCTCGGCCGGGGGCAGTACTTC	CASSLGRGQYF
TRBD2	TRBV6-4	TRBJ2-3	many	TGTGCCAGCAGCCGAACCGCGGGGGAGGGAGCGGATACGCAGTATTTT	CASSRTAGEGADTQYF
TRBD2	TRBV20-1	TRBJ2-2	few	TGCAGTGCTAGACTAGCGGGAGGGGCTTTCACCGGGGAGCTGTTTTTT	CSARLAGGAFTGELFF
-	TRBV20-1	TRBJ1-2	few	TGCAGTGCTAGAGATCCGGTGGGGAATGGCTACACCTTC	CSARDPVGNGYTF
-	TRBV28	TRBJ1-1	few	TGTGCCAGCAGTCCCTCAGGGACCGACACTGAAGCTTTCTTT	CASSPSGTDTEAFF
-	TRBV7-6	TRBJ2-7	once	TGTGCCAGCAGCGGGACTCTAGGCTACGAGCAGTACTTC	CASSGTLGYEQYF
-	TRBV5-4	TRBJ2-1	few	TGTGCCAGCGGTCGAGGGACTTTCAATGAGCAGTTCTTC	CASGRGTFNEQFF
-	TRBV7-2	TRBJ1-2	-	TGTGCCAGCAGCTTAGCCCTTGGACCCTATGGCTACACCTTC	CASSLALGPYGYTF
-	TRBV12-3/TRBV12-4	TRBJ1-5	-	TGTGCCAGCAGACACACAAATCAGCCCCAGCATTTT	CASRHTNQPQHF
TRBD1	TRBV11-2	TRBJ1-3	-	TGTGCCAGCAGCTTATCGACAGGGGGCGCGAACACCATATATTTT	CASSLSTGGANTIYF
TRBD1	TRBV5-6	TRBJ2-1	-	TGTGCCAGCAGCCCTCGGACAGGGAGTTTGATCCATGAGCAGTTCTTC	CASSPRTGSLIHEQFF
-	TRBV19	TRBJ2-4	-	TGTGCCAGTAGTATAGCCACCACCTTAGCCAAAAACATTCAGTACTTC	CASSIATTLAKNIQYF
-	TRBV5-6	TRBJ1-1	-	TGTGCCAGCAGCTTGGAGCCGGGGACGAACACTGAAGCTTTCTTT	CASSLEPGTNTEAFF
TRBD2	TRBV7-2	TRBJ2-1	many	TGTGCCAGCAGCTTCGCGGGGGGCAATGAGCAGTTCTTC	CASSFAGGNEQFF
-	TRBV20-1	TRBJ2-2	-	TGCAGTGCTAGACATCGGCAGAACACCGGGGAGCTGTTTTTT	CSARHRQNTGELFF
TRBD1	TRBV12-3/TRBV12-4	TRBJ1-2	many	TGTGCCAGCAACACAGGGGGAGGTTGGGATGGCTACACCTTC	CASNTGGGWDGYTF
-	TRBV6-1	TRBJ2-7	-	TGTGCCAGCAGTGAAGCCGGGACACCTGACGAGCAGTACTTC	CASSEAGTPDEQYF
TRBD1	TRBV28	TRBJ1-1	-	TGTGCCAGCAGCCTGGGACAGTTTGAAGCTTTCTTT	CASSLGQFEAFF
-	TRBV27	TRBJ2-1	few	TGTGCCAGCAGTTTCCGGGACTCCTACAATGAGCAGTTCTTC	CASSFRDSYNEQFF
-	TRBV14	TRBJ1-2	many	TGTGCCAGCAGCCAAGATCGGGTGGACTACTTTGGGAGCTATGGCTACACCTTC	CASSQDRVDYFGSYGYTF
-	TRBV30	TRBJ1-6	-	TGTGCCCGGAGGGGACTGGTCAATTCACCCCTCCACTTT	CARRGLVNSPLHF
TRBD2	TRBV27	TRBJ2-3	few	TGTGCCAGCAGTCTAGCGGGGGACACAGATACGCAGTATTTT	CASSLAGDTDTQYF
-	TRBV5-1	TRBJ2-3	many	TGCGCCAGCAGCTTGGAGTTCGATACGGATACGCAGTATTTT	CASSLEFDTDTQYF
-	TRBV16	TRBJ1-1	few	TGTGCCAGCAGCCAAAGGGGTGGCGGGACTGAAGCTTTCTTT	CASSQRGGGTEAFF
-	TRBV7-6	TRBJ1-4	-	TGTGCCAGCAGCCCGGACGCATATAATGAAAAACTGTTTTTT	CASSPDAYNEKLFF
-	TRBV5-6	TRBJ2-3	-	TGTGCCAGCAGCGCGGGCGAAGATACGCAGTATTTT	CASSAGEDTQYF
TRBD1	TRBV19	TRBJ1-1	-	TGTGCCAGTAGTACAAAACAGGGGAGAGGGATAACTGAAGCTTTCTTT	CASSTKQGRGITEAFF